These T cell receptor beta chains were read from a single sample in a study of identical twins. TCRdb reprocessed the 5' RACE reads with MiXCR, giving one entry per CDR3 protein. This sample has 250,000 or so distinct CDR3 sequences, with 10% to 15% found just once. This sample was also put to use in a study of yellow fever vaccine responses in identical twins.

Sequenced: memory (CD45RO+) T cells sorted from blood. The origin of the receptors is a woman younger than 30 in good health. CDR3s include the opening cysteine and the closing phenylalanine or tryptophan. The order of the fields is D gene, clone size, J gene, V gene, CDR3 DNA, CDR3 protein. The D gene is left open where the match is weak. Part of the rows lack a size; the others show once, few, many or a class for expanded clones.

>NA|NA|TRBJ2-5|TRBV6-5
TGTGCCAGCAGGAGGGGAAAAGAGTCCCAGTACTTC
CASRRGKESQYF
>TRBD2|many|TRBJ2-7|TRBV12-3/TRBV12-4
TGTGCCAGCAGTCAAGGGCTAGCGGGAGCCTACGAGCAGTACTTC
CASSQGLAGAYEQYF
>NA|many|TRBJ2-7|TRBV6-1
TGTGCCAGTTCTTTTGGCCCATCCGGTTACGAGCAGTACTTC
CASSFGPSGYEQYF
>TRBD2|NA|TRBJ2-3|TRBV12-3/TRBV12-4
TGTGCCAGCAGTTTAAGGCTAGCGGATACTAGCACAGATACGCAGTATTTT
CASSLRLADTSTDTQYF
>NA|many|TRBJ2-1|TRBV28
TGTGCCAGCAGTCCACGGAATAACAATGAGCAGTTCTTC
CASSPRNNNEQFF
>TRBD2|few|TRBJ2-5|TRBV20-1
TGCAGTGCGGCAAAGCGGGAGGTGGAGACCCAGTACTTC
CSAAKREVETQYF
>NA|NA|TRBJ2-5|TRBV7-2
TGTGCCAGCAGCTTAGCTGCCGGGAGACAAGAGACCCAGTACTTC
CASSLAAGRQETQYF
>TRBD1|NA|TRBJ1-3|TRBV28
TGTGCCAGCAGTGGGACAGGGACTGGAAACACCATATATTTT
CASSGTGTGNTIYF
>NA|NA|TRBJ2-7|TRBV7-2
TGTGCCAGCAGCTCCGACCTTGTCCGGCAGTACTTC
CASSSDLVRQYF
>TRBD2|NA|TRBJ2-1|TRBV28
TGTGCCAGCAGTTCCGACGCTGGACTAGCGGGGCCGAATGAGCAGTTCTTC
CASSSDAGLAGPNEQFF
>TRBD1|few|TRBJ2-3|TRBV11-2
TGTGCCAGCAGCCGTAGACCGGGACAGAGGCCAGATACGCAGTATTTT
CASSRRPGQRPDTQYF
>NA|few|TRBJ2-5|TRBV12-3/TRBV12-4
TGTGCCAGCAGTGCTGACGGGAAAGAGACCCAGTACTTC
CASSADGKETQYF
>TRBD1|many|TRBJ1-4|TRBV12-3/TRBV12-4
TGTGCCAGCAGTTTAGGGGACAGTCGGCCTAATGAAAAACTGTTTTTT
CASSLGDSRPNEKLFF
>NA|few|TRBJ2-3|TRBV20-1
TGCAGTGCTAGATATGGGGGCACAGATACGCAGTATTTT
CSARYGGTDTQYF
>TRBD1|NA|TRBJ2-1|TRBV3-1
TGTGCCAGCAGCCGAGGGACAGGGAATGAGCAGTTCTTC
CASSRGTGNEQFF
>NA|NA|TRBJ2-5|TRBV11-1
TGTGCCAGCAGCTTACGTGGAGAGGGGGGACAGCCACAAGAGACCCAGTACTTC
CASSLRGEGGQPQETQYF
>NA|NA|TRBJ1-5|TRBV28
TGTGCCAGCAGTTTACGACAGTATAGCAATAAGCCCCAGCATTTT
CASSLRQYSNKPQHF
>TRBD2|many|TRBJ2-7|TRBV5-1
TGCGCCAGCAGCATCGGGACTAGCGGGATCTCCTACGAGCAGTACTTC
CASSIGTSGISYEQYF
>TRBD1|many|TRBJ2-7|TRBV10-3
TGTGCCATCAGTGGGGGACAGGGGTCCGAGCAGTACTTC
CAISGGQGSEQYF
>TRBD1|many|TRBJ2-3|TRBV12-3/TRBV12-4
TGTGCCAGCAGGGGACAGGCCATTGGTACGCAGTATTTT
CASRGQAIGTQYF
>NA|few|TRBJ2-1|TRBV6-2/TRBV6-3
TGTGCCAGCACCAGACTAGCAGGGGGTGAGCAGTTCTTC
CASTRLAGGEQFF
>NA|NA|TRBJ2-3|TRBV7-2
TGTGCCAGCAGCTTAGAAATAGGACAGAGCACAGATACGCAGTATTTT
CASSLEIGQSTDTQYF
>NA|few|TRBJ2-2|TRBV28
TGTGCCAGCAGTTTATCGTTGGTGAACACCGGGGAGCTGTTTTTT
CASSLSLVNTGELFF
>NA|many|TRBJ2-2|TRBV7-8
TGTGCCAGCAGCTGGGGCAGTGTGGGTCTCTACGGGGAGCTGTTTTTT
CASSWGSVGLYGELFF
>TRBD1|many|TRBJ2-1|TRBV7-9
TGTGCCAGCAGCCGACAGGGGGAGTCGTACAATGAGCAGTTCTTC
CASSRQGESYNEQFF
>NA|NA|TRBJ2-1|TRBV18
TGTGCCAGCTCACCACCGACAAAATCCGACAATGAGCAGTTCTTC
CASSPPTKSDNEQFF
>NA|NA|TRBJ2-7|TRBV7-8
TGTGCCAGCAGCCGAGAGATGGGCTCTATCTACGAGCAGTACTTC
CASSREMGSIYEQYF
>NA|NA|TRBJ1-1|TRBV5-1
TGCGCCAGCAGCGCCACCCGGGGTGAACAAGGTGAAGCTTTCTTT
CASSATRGEQGEAFF
>TRBD2|NA|TRBJ2-5|TRBV4-2
TGTGCCAGCAGCCAAACAGGACTAGCGGGAGTTGATTCGGAGACCCAGTACTTC
CASSQTGLAGVDSETQYF
>NA|NA|TRBJ2-5|TRBV21-1
TGTGCCAGCAGAATCTCGGCTAGCGGGGTCCAAGAGACCCAGTACTTC
CASRISASGVQETQYF
>NA|NA|TRBJ2-5|TRBV20-1
TGCAGTGGGACACGGAGGGGGAAGTTGGAGACCCAGTACTTC
CSGTRRGKLETQYF
>TRBD2|NA|TRBJ2-3|TRBV9
TGTGCCAGCAGCGTAGGACTAGCGGGAGCAGCCACAGATACGCAGTATTTT
CASSVGLAGAATDTQYF
>NA|NA|TRBJ2-3|TRBV20-1
TGCAGTGCTAGAGATGGTACTAGCTCTAGCACAGATACGCAGTATTTT
CSARDGTSSSTDTQYF
>TRBD2|NA|TRBJ2-5|TRBV29-1
TGCAGCGCCGAGGGTCAGCTAGCGGGGGGCAGGGGAGAGACCCAGTACTTC
CSAEGQLAGGRGETQYF
>NA|few|TRBJ1-2|TRBV5-5
TGTGCCAGCAGCCTCCGAGGGGAGACTAACTATGGCTACACCTTC
CASSLRGETNYGYTF
>NA|NA|TRBJ2-6|TRBV28
TGTGCCAGCAATAATAACCGGGGCACTGGGGCCAACGTCCTGACTTTC
CASNNNRGTGANVLTF
>TRBD1|NA|TRBJ2-7|TRBV28
TGTGCCAGCAGCCAAGGGACAGGGGAGGCCTACGAGCAGTACTTC
CASSQGTGEAYEQYF
>NA|few|TRBJ2-5|TRBV7-2
TGTGCCAGCAGCTTAGCGCAGTCAGGGATAGAGACCCAGTACTTC
CASSLAQSGIETQYF
>TRBD2|NA|TRBJ2-3|TRBV2
TGTGCCAGCAGATGCCTAGCGGGGGGTAGTTCAGATACGCAGTATTTT
CASRCLAGGSSDTQYF
>NA|few|TRBJ1-3|TRBV29-1
TGCAGCGTTGAGGTTGGCAGTCGAAACACCATATATTTT
CSVEVGSRNTIYF
>NA|NA|TRBJ1-2|TRBV7-9
TGTGCCAGCACTCCAATAGGGGACGGAAACTATGGCTACACCTTC
CASTPIGDGNYGYTF
>NA|many|TRBJ2-5|TRBV12-3/TRBV12-4
TGTGCCAGCAGTTTAGGAGCCCTGGAGACCCAGTACTTC
CASSLGALETQYF
>NA|many|TRBJ2-7|TRBV10-3
TGTGCCATCAGGGCCGACTACCCCTACGAGCAGTACTTC
CAIRADYPYEQYF
>NA|NA|TRBJ1-1|TRBV6-1
TGTGCCAGCTCCCCCTATATAGGGAACACTGAAGCTTTCTTT
CASSPYIGNTEAFF
>TRBD1|few|TRBJ2-7|TRBV6-1
TGTGCCAGCAGTGATCGCAGGGGGCCCTACGAGCAGTACTTC
CASSDRRGPYEQYF
>NA|NA|TRBJ2-5|TRBV20-1
TGCAGTGCCCTCGGTAGGCTCATCGGGACCCAGTACTTC
CSALGRLIGTQYF
>NA|NA|TRBJ1-1|TRBV18
TGTGCCAGCTCGCCTAAGACAGAGTTCACTGAAGCTTTCTTT
CASSPKTEFTEAFF
>TRBD2|many|TRBJ2-1|TRBV6-1
TGTGCCACCCGTGAGGGAGGGTTTGGTGAGCAGTTCTTC
CATREGGFGEQFF
>NA|NA|TRBJ2-5|TRBV6-5
TGTGCCAGCAGTTACTCGCCGGGCCAAGAGACCCAGTACTTC
CASSYSPGQETQYF